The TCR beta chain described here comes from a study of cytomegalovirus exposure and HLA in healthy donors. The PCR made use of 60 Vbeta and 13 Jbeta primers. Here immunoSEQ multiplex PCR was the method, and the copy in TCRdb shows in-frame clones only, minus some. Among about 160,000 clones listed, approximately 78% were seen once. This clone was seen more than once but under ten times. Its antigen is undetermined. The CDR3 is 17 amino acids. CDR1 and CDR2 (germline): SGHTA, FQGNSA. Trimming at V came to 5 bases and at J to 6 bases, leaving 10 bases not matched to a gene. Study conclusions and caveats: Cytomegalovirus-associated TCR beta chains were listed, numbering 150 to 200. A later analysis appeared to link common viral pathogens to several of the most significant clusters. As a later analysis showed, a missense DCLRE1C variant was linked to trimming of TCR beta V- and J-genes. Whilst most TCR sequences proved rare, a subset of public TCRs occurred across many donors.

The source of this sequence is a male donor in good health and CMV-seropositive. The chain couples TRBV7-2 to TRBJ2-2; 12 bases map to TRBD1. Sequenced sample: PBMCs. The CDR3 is CASSPLPGQGAAGELFF. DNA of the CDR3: TGTGCCAGCAGCCCACTCCCGGGACAGGGGGCCGCCGGGGAGCTGTTTTTT.